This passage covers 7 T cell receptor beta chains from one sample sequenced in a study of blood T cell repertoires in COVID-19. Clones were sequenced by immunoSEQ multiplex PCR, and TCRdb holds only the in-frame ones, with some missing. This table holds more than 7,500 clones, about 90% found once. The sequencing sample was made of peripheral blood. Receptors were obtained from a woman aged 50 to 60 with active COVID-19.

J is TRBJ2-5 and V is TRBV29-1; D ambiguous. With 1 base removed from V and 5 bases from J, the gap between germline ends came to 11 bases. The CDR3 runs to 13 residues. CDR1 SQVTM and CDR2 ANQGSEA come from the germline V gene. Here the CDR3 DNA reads TGCAGCGTTGAAGTTGGCAGGAAGGAGACCCAGTACTTC. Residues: CSVEVGRKETQYF. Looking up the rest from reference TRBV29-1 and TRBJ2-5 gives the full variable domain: SAVISQKPSRDICQRGTSLTIQCQVDSQVTMMFWYRQQPGQSLTLIATANQGSEATYESGFVIDKFPISRPNLTFSTLTVSNMSPEDSSIYLCSVEVGRKETQYFGPGTRLLVL.

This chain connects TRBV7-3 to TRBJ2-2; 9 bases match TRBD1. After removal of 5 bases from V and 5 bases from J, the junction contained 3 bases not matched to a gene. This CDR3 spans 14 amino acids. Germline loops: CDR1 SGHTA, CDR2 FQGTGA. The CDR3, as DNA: TGTGCCAGCAGCCGAGGGACAGGGACCGGGGAGCTGTTTTTT. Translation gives CASSRGTGTGELFF.

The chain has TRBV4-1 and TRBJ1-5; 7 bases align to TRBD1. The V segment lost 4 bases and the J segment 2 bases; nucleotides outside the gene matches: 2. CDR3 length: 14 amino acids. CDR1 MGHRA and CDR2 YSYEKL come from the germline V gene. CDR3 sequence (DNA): TGCGCCAGCAGCCCAGACAGGGGCAATCAGCCCCAGCATTTT. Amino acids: CASSPDRGNQPQHF.

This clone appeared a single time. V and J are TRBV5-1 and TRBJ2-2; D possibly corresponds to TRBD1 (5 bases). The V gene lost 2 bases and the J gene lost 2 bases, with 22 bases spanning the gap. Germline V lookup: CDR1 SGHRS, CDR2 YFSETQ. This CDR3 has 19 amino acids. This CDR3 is CASSLHLLGRGSNTGELFF. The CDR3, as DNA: TGCGCCAGCAGCTTACACCTCTTAGGAAGGGGTAGCAACACCGGGGAGCTGTTTTTT.

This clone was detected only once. In nucleotides, the CDR3 is TGCGCCAGCAAGACAGGGGGCGGCACTGAAGCTTTCTTT. Its protein is CASKTGGGTEAFF. The chain employs TRBV5-1 and TRBJ1-1, with TRBD1 matching over 10 bases. This CDR3 is 13 amino acids long. Germline CDR1 and CDR2: SGHRS and YFSETQ. The V gene end was trimmed by 6 bases and the J gene end by 4 bases; junction bases not matched to a gene: 3.

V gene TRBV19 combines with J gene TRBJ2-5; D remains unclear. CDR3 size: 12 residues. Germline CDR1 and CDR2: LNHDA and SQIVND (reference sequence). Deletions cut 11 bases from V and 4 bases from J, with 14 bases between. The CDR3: CACNLVSETQYF. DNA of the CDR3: TGTGCCTGCAACTTAGTCTCAGAGACCCAGTACTTC.

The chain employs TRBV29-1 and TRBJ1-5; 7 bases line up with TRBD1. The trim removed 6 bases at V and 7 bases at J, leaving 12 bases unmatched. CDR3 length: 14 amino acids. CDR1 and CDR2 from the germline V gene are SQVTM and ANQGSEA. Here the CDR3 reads CSVRTGQEGQPQHF. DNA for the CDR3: TGCAGCGTGCGGACAGGCCAGGAAGGGCAGCCCCAGCATTTT.